Shown below are 29 T cell receptor beta chains from a single sample sequenced in a study of blood T cell repertoires in COVID-19. Using immunoSEQ multiplex PCR, the repertoire was profiled, and TCRdb retains in-frame clones only, with some absent. Among about 490,000 clones listed, around 85% were seen once. The sequenced sample consisted of peripheral blood. The source is a human donor in a cohort sampled during active COVID-19.

The rearrangement links TRBV12-5 to TRBJ1-2; no clear D. Germline V lookup: CDR1 LGHNT, CDR2 FRNRAP. Trimming stripped 7 bases from V and 2 bases from J, with 11 bases between. There are 13 residues in the CDR3. The CDR3 spells CASVRAGNYGYTF. The CDR3 DNA reads TGTGCTAGTGTTAGGGCGGGAAACTATGGCTACACCTTC.

Turning to this clone: At one end the junction does not follow the germline gene, possibly because of a read error. The chain recombines TRBV7-7 with TRBJ1-6; D gene uncertain. Germline CDR1 and CDR2: SSHAT and FNYEAQ (reference sequence). The CDR3 extends over 17 amino acids. CDR3 sequence reads: CASSLGPSASYNSPLHF. CDR3 nucleotides: TGTGCTAGCAGCCTAGGCCCGAGCGCGTCCTATAATTCACCCCTCCACTTT.

In its sample, this clone was seen once. The rearrangement uses TRBV27 and TRBJ1-1, with 10 bases identical to TRBD1. CDR3 length: 16 amino acids. Per germline, CDR1 MNHEY and CDR2 SMNVEV (reference sequence). V lost 5 bases, J lost 1 base, and 7 bases stayed unmatched. CDR3 in DNA: TGTGCCAGCAGTCCGACCTGGGACAGGGGGAACACTGAAGCTTTCTTT. Amino acid sequence: CASSPTWDRGNTEAFF.

Only a few counts were recorded for this clone. The chain joins TRBV5-6 to TRBJ2-2; no clear D. The CDR3 runs to 14 residues. V was pared by 2 bases and J by 3 bases, with 8 bases between. The V gene's germline CDR1 is SGHDT and CDR2 YYEEEE. Here the CDR3 reads CASSLTTDTGELFF. For the CDR3, the DNA is TGTGCCAGCAGCTTAACCACAGACACCGGGGAGCTGTTTTTT.

The J gene is TRBJ2-7, the V gene TRBV5-1, with TRBD2 identical over 11 bases. J lost 2 bases, V lost 1 base, and 5 bases had no gene match. Germline CDR1 and CDR2: SGHRS and YFSETQ. The CDR3 contains 16 residues. The DNA for the CDR3 is TGCGCCAGCAGCTTGACTAGCGGGAGCGCTGCCTACGAGCAGTACTTC. Translating gives CASSLTSGSAAYEQYF.

This rearrangement joins TRBV3-1 (or the pseudogene TRBV3-2) to TRBJ2-1, with a weak D call TRBD2 (5 bases). This CDR3 is built from 13 residues. Per germline, CDR1 LGHDT and CDR2 YNNKEL (reference sequence). V dropped 4 bases and J dropped 12 bases, with 16 bases sitting between them. CDR3 protein: CASSRKGIATQFF. In DNA form, the CDR3 reads TGTGCCAGCAGCCGAAAAGGGATAGCGACGCAGTTCTTC.

V usage is TRBV5-1 and J usage is TRBJ2-6; 7 nucleotides agree with TRBD1. The CDR3 is 18 residues long. Germline CDR1 SGHRS, CDR2 YFSETQ. Unmatched junction bases numbered 9, after V lost 3 bases and J lost 0 bases. CDR3 amino acids: CASSSRQGINSGANVLTF. In DNA form, the CDR3 reads TGCGCCAGCAGCTCTAGACAGGGTATTAACTCTGGGGCCAACGTCCTGACTTTC.

V is TRBV28 and J is TRBJ2-4, with D maybe TRBD1 (5 bases). The germline V gene encodes CDR1 MDHEN and CDR2 SYDVKM. V lost 2 bases and J lost 3, with 23 bases in between. The CDR3 is made up of 19 amino acids. CDR3 nucleotides: TGTGCCAGCAGTTTAGGGGCTCGAGGCTCCGGAGCGAGCAAAAACATTCAGTACTTC. It specifies CASSLGARGSGASKNIQYF.

This clone was seen a handful of times. The chain recombines TRBV18 with TRBJ2-1; 9 bases are shared with TRBD2. The CDR3 totals 19 residues. Germline loops: CDR1 KGHSH, CDR2 LQKENI. With 2 bases clipped from V and 0 bases from J, the junction kept 11 bases outside the gene matches. In DNA, the CDR3 is TGTGCCAGCTCACCATACCCGACTAGCGGCTCTAGCTCCTACAATGAGCAGTTCTTC. This codes for CASSPYPTSGSSSYNEQFF.

CDR3 sequence reads: CASSLMGGGVLFTDTQYF. In DNA, the CDR3 is TGTGCCAGCAGCTTAATGGGGGGAGGCGTTCTCTTCACAGATACGCAGTATTTT. This chain joins TRBV7-3 and TRBJ2-3; TRBD2 is a possible D gene (6 bases). This CDR3 is 18 amino acids long. Germline loops: CDR1 SGHTA, CDR2 FQGTGA. Trimming removed 1 base from V and 2 bases from J, with 19 bases in between.

The J gene is TRBJ2-2, the V gene TRBV6-5; D perhaps matches TRBD1 (6 bases). This CDR3 is built from 14 residues. Per germline, CDR1 MNHEY and CDR2 SVGAGI. Between the trimmed V and J ends, which lost 7 bases and 5 bases, there was a span of 14 bases. CDR3 loop: CASNLRRGTGELFF. CDR3 bases: TGTGCCAGCAACTTACGCAGGGGAACCGGGGAGCTGTTTTTT.

V usage is TRBV18 and J usage is TRBJ2-7, with D perhaps matching TRBD1 (7 bases). CDR3 length equals 14 residues. The V end was cut by 3 bases, the J end by 6 bases, with 15 bases between. Germline V lookup: CDR1 KGHSH, CDR2 LQKENI. The CDR3 is CASSPQSGGSEQYF. CDR3 DNA: TGTGCCAGCTCACCCCAATCAGGGGGGAGCGAGCAGTACTTC.

In the case of this clone: The junction does not match germline at one end; this may be a read error. V and J are TRBV6-5 and TRBJ1-2; possible D gene TRBD1, 5 bases. The CDR3 totals 12 residues. Germline V lookup: CDR1 MNHEY, CDR2 SVGAGI. The DNA for the CDR3 is TGTGCCAGCAACCGACAGTCCGGTGGGTTACACTTC. This encodes CASNRQSGGLHF.

The rearrangement joins TRBV6-5 to TRBJ1-2, with D perhaps matching TRBD1 (5 bases). Germline CDR1 reads MNHEY; CDR2 reads SVGAGI. The CDR3 is 13 amino acids. V was pared by 5 bases and J by 1 base, with 8 bases between. The CDR3 DNA sequence: TGTGCCAGCAGTCGACAGCTTAACTATGGCTACACCTTC. Protein sequence: CASSRQLNYGYTF.

This clone came up a few times. The chain is built from TRBV4-1 and TRBJ2-7; TRBD2 agrees at 11 bases. This CDR3 has 17 amino acids. V shed 5 bases, J shed 2 bases, and the junction held 11 bases outside the gene matches. Looked up from germline, CDR1 is MGHRA and CDR2 is YSYEKL. The CDR3 coding sequence is TGCGCCAGCAGCTATGATTCACTAGCGGGGGCTACCTACGAGCAGTACTTC. Translation gives CASSYDSLAGATYEQYF.

This clone was picked up a small number of times. CDR3 sequence reads: CASSQDWSSGTGGYTDTQYF. For the CDR3, the DNA is TGCGCCAGCAGCCAAGATTGGTCTAGCGGCACGGGGGGTTACACAGATACGCAGTATTTT. The rearrangement uses TRBV4-3 and TRBJ2-3; TRBD2 matches at 7 bases. The CDR3 spans 20 residues. J gave up 2 bases and V 0 bases, and 17 bases lay outside the gene matches. CDR1 and CDR2 (germline): LGHNA, YSLEER.

The chain recombines TRBV25-1 with TRBJ2-5, with D perhaps matching TRBD2 (5 bases). V shed 4 bases and J shed 5 bases, with 14 bases lying between them. Germline V gives CDR1 MGHDK, CDR2 SYGVNS. This CDR3 comprises 14 residues. CDR3 nucleotide sequence: TGTGCCAGCAGTGCCGCGGGCCGAGGGGAGACCCAGTACTTC. Protein: CASSAAGRGETQYF.

The rearrangement uses TRBV2 and TRBJ1-2; perhaps TRBD1 as D (6 bases). CDR3 length equals 13 residues. Trimming shortened V by 4 bases and J by 6 bases, and 12 bases separated the two germline ends. The germline V gene encodes CDR1 SNHLY and CDR2 FYNNEI. CDR3: CASSVQGFDGYTF. The CDR3 DNA reads TGTGCCAGCAGTGTACAGGGATTCGATGGCTACACCTTC.

This chain joins TRBV5-1 and TRBJ2-5; TRBD1 is a possible D gene (5 bases). Germline V gives CDR1 SGHRS, CDR2 YFSETQ. V shed 0 bases and J shed 5 bases, with 14 bases lying between them. CDR3 length equals 15 residues. In DNA, the CDR3 is TGCGCCAGCAGCTTGGGGGTCAGGGATCGCGAGACCCAGTACTTC. Translating gives CASSLGVRDRETQYF.

The table lists this clone with a count of one. The chain uses TRBV29-1 and TRBJ1-1; D may be TRBD1 (5 bases). This CDR3 is 13 amino acids long. CDR1 SQVTM and CDR2 ANQGSEA come from the germline V gene. Trimming left V 7 bases short and J 4 bases short, with 16 bases between. CDR3 amino acids: CSAAGLEGTEAFF. The CDR3 DNA reads as TGCAGCGCTGCGGGACTCGAGGGCACTGAAGCTTTCTTT.

The J gene is TRBJ1-2, the V gene TRBV7-2; 9 nucleotides agree with TRBD1. The CDR3 is made up of 16 amino acids. The J segment lost 0 bases and the V segment lost 4 bases, leaving 6 bases of the junction unmatched. Germline assignment: CDR1 SGHTA and CDR2 FQGNSA. CDR3 sequence reads: CASSYTGGDANYGYTF. In DNA, the CDR3 is TGTGCCAGCAGCTACACAGGGGGCGATGCTAACTATGGCTACACCTTC.

This clone was counted a few times. This rearrangement joins TRBV6-2 or TRBV6-3 to TRBJ2-2, with 8 positions matching TRBD1. V was pared by 5 bases and J by 5 bases, with 4 bases of the junction left unmatched. This CDR3 has 14 residues. In germline, CDR1 is MNHEY, CDR2 SVGEGT. The CDR3 nucleotides are TGTGCCAGCAGTGGAAACAGGGGGACCGGGGAGCTGTTTTTT. Translation gives CASSGNRGTGELFF.

This clone was picked up a small number of times. This chain uses TRBV3-1 (or the pseudogene TRBV3-2) with TRBJ1-6, with D hard to call. The CDR3 runs 15 residues. The V end was cut by 0 bases, the J end by 7 bases, with 10 bases between. Germline V gene lookup returns CDR1 LGHDT and CDR2 YNNKEL (reference sequence). CDR3 bases: TGTGCCAGCAGCCAAGAAGAGATCGGGAATTCACCCCTCCACTTT. Translated, it gives CASSQEEIGNSPLHF.

This chain uses TRBV2 with TRBJ2-2; 9 bases map to TRBD2. Germline values: CDR1 SNHLY, CDR2 FYNNEI. This CDR3 region has 15 residues. Trimming cost V 7 bases and J 6 bases; bases outside gene matches: 9. CDR3 protein: CASNFGLAGSGELFF. In nucleotides, the CDR3 is TGTGCCAGCAACTTCGGGCTAGCGGGATCCGGGGAGCTGTTTTTT.

V usage is TRBV3-1 (or the pseudogene TRBV3-2) and J usage is TRBJ2-2; TRBD1 matches 8 bases. The CDR3 extends over 18 amino acids. Germline assignment: CDR1 LGHDT and CDR2 YNNKEL (reference sequence). The V gene end was trimmed by 4 bases and the J gene end by 1 base; junction bases not matched to a gene: 11. The CDR3 region is CASSPDYYRGMNTGELFF. CDR3 nucleotide sequence: TGTGCCAGCAGCCCTGACTATTACAGGGGGATGAACACCGGGGAGCTGTTTTTT.

The V and J genes are TRBV6-5 and TRBJ2-3; D is perhaps TRBD2 (6 bases). The CDR3 consists of 14 residues. The V end lost 8 bases, the J end lost 5 bases, and 17 bases lay between the germline ends. In germline, CDR1 is MNHEY, CDR2 SVGAGI. The CDR3 sequence: CASRTGASRDTQYF. As DNA, the CDR3 is TGTGCCAGCCGGACGGGAGCGAGCCGAGATACGCAGTATTTT.

The rearrangement uses TRBV7-2 and TRBJ1-2; 11 bases agree with TRBD1. Losses at the gene ends were 5 bases for V and 5 bases for J; bases not matched to a gene: 10. The CDR3 loop spans 16 amino acids. Germline V gene lookup returns CDR1 SGHTA and CDR2 FQGNSA. CDR3 amino acids: CASSARGQGAWYGYTF. Written as DNA, the CDR3 is TGTGCCAGCAGCGCAAGAGGACAGGGGGCTTGGTATGGCTACACCTTC.

V usage is TRBV7-2 and J usage is TRBJ2-1; D not resolved. Germline assignment: CDR1 SGHTA and CDR2 FQGNSA. The length of the CDR3 is 16 residues. With 2 bases removed from V and 5 bases from J, the gap between germline ends came to 16 bases. CDR3 protein: CASSLSTHYSNNEQFF. CDR3 in DNA: TGTGCCAGCAGCTTATCGACTCATTATTCTAACAATGAGCAGTTCTTC.

The rearrangement joins TRBV2 to TRBJ1-5; TRBD1 matches at 9 bases. Trimming took 5 bases from V and 1 from J; bases not matched to a gene: 9. The V gene's germline CDR1 is SNHLY and CDR2 FYNNEI. CDR3 length: 17 amino acids. CDR3 protein: CASSPGTGFRSNQPQHF. CDR3 coding DNA: TGTGCCAGCAGTCCCGGGACAGGGTTTAGGAGCAATCAGCCCCAGCATTTT.